This TCR beta chain originates from a study of CD8+ T cells in alopecia areata. Extraction and reverse transcription of RNA yielded cDNA as the sequencing template. This table comes from immunoSEQ multiplex PCR, and its TCRdb copy is limited to in-frame clones, with some not included. The repertoire holds about 270,000 clones, 60% seen once, with about 0.9% in the top ten. The V end was cut by 1 base, the J end by 4 bases, with 10 bases between. The germline gives CDR1 SQVTM, CDR2 ANQGSEA. The length of the CDR3 is 13 residues. The treatment denotes: oral pan-JAK inhibitor, 5-10 mg twice daily. The origin of this receptor is a human donor with alopecia areata. V is TRBV29-1 and J is TRBJ1-2, with a possible D match to TRBD1 (5 bases). The sample here was CD4+ T cells sorted from blood, taken at approximately week 51, from a patient treated with tofacitinib. The CDR3 DNA is TGCAGCGTTGAAGTTGCAGGGACCTATGGCTACACCTTC. This codes for CSVEVAGTYGYTF.